Sequencing of this T cell receptor (beta chain) was carried out in a study of identical twins. This CDR3 contains 15 residues. Deletions cut 4 bases from V and 0 bases from J, with 10 bases between. Germline V gene sequence: CDR1 KGHSH, CDR2 LQKENI. Template switching added a universal primer binding site, and final cDNA carried unique molecular identifiers. From the 5' RACE reads, TCRdb called clonotypes with MiXCR, one entry per CDR3 protein. This table holds 140,000 to 150,000 distinct CDR3 sequences, around 3.4% found once. This clonotype has just a few counts. Its antigen is undetermined. Study-wide findings and caveats: There were fewer insertions in abundant cord blood beta clonotypes, but memory repertoires showed no such pattern.

This sequence originates from a young man in good health. The specimen sequenced was memory T cells sorted from blood. The chain links TRBV18 to TRBJ1-5; maybe TRBD1 (5 bases). CDR3 in DNA: TGTGCCAGCTCACGAGGGACGACTAGCAATCAGCCCCAGCATTTT. Protein product: CASSRGTTSNQPQHF.